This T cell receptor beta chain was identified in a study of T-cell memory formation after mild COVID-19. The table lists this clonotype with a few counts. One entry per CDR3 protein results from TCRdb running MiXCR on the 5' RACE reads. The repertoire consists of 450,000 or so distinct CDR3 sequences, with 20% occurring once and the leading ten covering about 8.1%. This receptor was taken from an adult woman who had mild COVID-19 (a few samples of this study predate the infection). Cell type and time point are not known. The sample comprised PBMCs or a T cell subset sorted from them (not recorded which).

CDR3 DNA: TGTGCCAGCAGAGACAGGGGGGGTAGGACCGGGGAGCTGTTTTTT. Translation: CASRDRGGRTGELFF. V and J are TRBV12-3 or TRBV12-4 and TRBJ2-2, with TRBD1 matching 9 bases. V lost 6 bases and J lost 5; bases outside the gene matches: 7. This CDR3 is 15 amino acids long.